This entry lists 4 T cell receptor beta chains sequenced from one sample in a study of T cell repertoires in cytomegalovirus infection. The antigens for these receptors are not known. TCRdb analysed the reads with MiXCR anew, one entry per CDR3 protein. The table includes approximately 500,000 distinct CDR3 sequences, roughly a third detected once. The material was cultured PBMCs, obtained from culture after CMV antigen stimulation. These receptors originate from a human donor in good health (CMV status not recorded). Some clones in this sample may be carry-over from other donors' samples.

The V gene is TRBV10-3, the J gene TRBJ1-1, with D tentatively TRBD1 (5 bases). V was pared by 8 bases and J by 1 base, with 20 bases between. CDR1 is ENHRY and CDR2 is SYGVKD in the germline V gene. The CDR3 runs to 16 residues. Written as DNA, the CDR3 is TGTGCCATCCGCAGTTCTAAAGACAGTTGGAACACTGAAGCTTTCTTT. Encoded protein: CAIRSSKDSWNTEAFF.

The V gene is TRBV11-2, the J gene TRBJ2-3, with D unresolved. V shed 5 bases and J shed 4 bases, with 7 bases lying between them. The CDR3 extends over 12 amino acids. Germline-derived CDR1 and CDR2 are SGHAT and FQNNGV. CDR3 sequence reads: CASSPFSDTQYF. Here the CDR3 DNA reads TGTGCCAGCAGCCCATTCTCAGATACGCAGTATTTT.

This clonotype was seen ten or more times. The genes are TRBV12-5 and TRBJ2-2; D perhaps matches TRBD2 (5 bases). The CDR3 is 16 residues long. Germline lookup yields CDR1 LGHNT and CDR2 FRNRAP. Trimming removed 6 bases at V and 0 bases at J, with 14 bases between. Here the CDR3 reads CASGLTSGANTGELFF. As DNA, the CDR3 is TGTGCTAGTGGGCTCACTAGTGGGGCGAACACCGGGGAGCTGTTTTTT. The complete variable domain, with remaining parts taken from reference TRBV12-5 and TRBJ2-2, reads DARVTQTPRHKVTEMGQEVTMRCQPILGHNTVFWYRQTMMQGLELLAYFRNRAPLDDSGMPKDRFSAEMPDATLATLKIQPSEPRDSAVYFCASGLTSGANTGELFFGEGSRLTVL.

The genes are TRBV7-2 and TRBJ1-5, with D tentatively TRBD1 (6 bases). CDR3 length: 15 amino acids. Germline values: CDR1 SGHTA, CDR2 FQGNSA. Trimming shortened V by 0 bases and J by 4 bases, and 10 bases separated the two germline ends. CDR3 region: CASSLASGQNQPQHF. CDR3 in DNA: TGTGCCAGCAGCTTAGCGAGCGGACAGAATCAGCCCCAGCATTTT.